This TCR beta chain comes out of a study of blood T cell repertoires in COVID-19. Across the whole study: The United States, Italy and Spain were the sources of the acute and convalescent COVID-19 samples.

Authors' data handling: Using reference gene primer amplification, nucleated cell counts were estimated. Libraries were prepared by immunoSEQ multiplex PCR; TCRdb keeps only in-frame clonotypes and omits some of them. V, J and clone size reflect that table, while D and trimming were determined from the DNA. The sample lists around 370,000 clones; around 86% were seen once. Sample: peripheral blood. The sequence came from a woman aged 50 to 60 with COVID-19, enrolled during active disease.

The CDR3 spells CASSPLDGFNTEAFF. The CDR3 bases are TGTGCCAGCTCACCACTAGACGGGTTTAACACTGAAGCTTTCTTT. V is TRBV18 and J is TRBJ1-1; D remains unclear. Germline values: CDR1 KGHSH, CDR2 LQKENI. V shed 1 base and J shed 2 bases, with 11 bases lying between them. The CDR3 extends over 15 amino acids.